The 27 T cell receptor beta chains given below trace back to one sample, sequenced in a study of OX40 agonist ivuxolimab in advanced cancers. The library was built by means of the immunoSEQ multiplex PCR assay. Here the immuneACCESS table is served through TCRdb, limited to in-frame sequences with V and J called. Missing clones are a known gap in these copies; in checked studies unresolved V genes cover under half, and the rest lacks a known reason. Here the sample has around 80,000 clones; roughly 87% occur a single time. The ten biggest clones cover around 3.2% of the sample. The starting material was CD4+ or CD8+ T cells sorted from blood, obtained in a trial of the OX40 agonist ivuxolimab. Every receptor here comes from an adult with an advanced solid tumor such as melanoma, head and neck, liver or kidney cancer.

In DNA form, the CDR3 reads TGCGCCAGCAGCCCGGATGGGGGGCAGTCGAGCGAGCAGTACTTC. It encodes CASSPDGGQSSEQYF. The chain combines TRBV4-3 with TRBJ2-7; D is tentatively TRBD1 or TRBD2 (6 bases each). From germline, CDR1 is LGHNA and CDR2 YSLEER. This CDR3 contains 15 residues. Trimming removed 4 bases at V and 6 bases at J, with 19 bases between.

The chain has TRBV9 and TRBJ2-1; 10 nucleotides line up with TRBD2. The V gene's germline CDR1 is SGDLS and CDR2 YYNGEE. The CDR3 has 15 residues. V shed 0 bases, J shed 7 bases, and the junction held 4 bases outside the gene matches. CDR3 protein: CASSVASGRGNEQFF. In nucleotides, the CDR3 is TGTGCCAGCAGCGTAGCAAGCGGGAGGGGTAATGAGCAGTTCTTC. Full variable domain (remainder filled in from reference TRBV9 and TRBJ2-1): DSGVTQTPKHLITATGQRVTLRCSPRSGDLSVYWYQQSLDQGLQFLIQYYNGEERAKGNILERFSAQQFPDLHSELNLSSLELGDSALYFCASSVASGRGNEQFFGPGTRLTVL.

The V gene is TRBV7-9, the J gene TRBJ1-6, with 7 bases that match TRBD1. The junction had 1 base not matched to a gene; V was cut back by 8 bases and J by 6 bases. Germline V gene sequence: CDR1 SEHNR, CDR2 FQNEAQ (reference sequence). The CDR3 consists of 12 residues. The DNA of the CDR3 is TGTGCCAGCGGACAGGTTAATTCACCCCTCCACTTT. Translating gives CASGQVNSPLHF.

This chain links TRBV4-2 with TRBJ1-1; no reliable D call. Germline V gene lookup returns CDR1 LGHNA and CDR2 YNFKEQ. The CDR3 runs 15 residues. Deletions cut 2 bases from V and 1 base from J, with 11 bases between. The chain's CDR3 is CASSQSHLGNTEAFF. The DNA for the CDR3 is TGTGCCAGCAGCCAATCCCATTTGGGGAACACTGAAGCTTTCTTT.

This clone was picked up one time. The chain is built from TRBV5-1 and TRBJ1-2; 10 bases agree with TRBD1. The V and J ends lost 4 bases and 8 bases, in that order; junction bases with no gene match: 11. Per the germline V gene, CDR1 is SGHRS and CDR2 is YFSETQ. The CDR3 is 15 residues long. CDR3: CASSTQGQGLQGYTF. The CDR3 DNA is TGCGCCAGCAGCACCCAGGGACAGGGGTTACAAGGCTACACCTTC.

This chain uses TRBV19 with TRBJ1-5; D is unresolved. Trimming took off 10 bases at V and 6 bases at J, with 16 bases between the two ends. Germline V gene sequence: CDR1 LNHDA, CDR2 SQIVND (reference sequence). The length of the CDR3 is 13 residues. This CDR3 reads CATQTGEGQPQHF. In nucleotides, the CDR3 is TGTGCCACCCAGACCGGGGAAGGTCAGCCCCAGCATTTT.

V is TRBV2 and J is TRBJ2-6; D call uncertain. This CDR3 contains 18 residues. Germline V gene data show CDR1 as SNHLY and CDR2 as FYNNEI. Trimming removed 1 base from V and 0 bases from J, with 13 bases in between. The CDR3 DNA follows: TGTGCCAGCAGTGAAGTCGACGGGCGGTCCTCTGGGGCCAACGTCCTGACTTTC. Its protein is CASSEVDGRSSGANVLTF.

This clone has a handful of counts. The chain carries TRBV9 and TRBJ2-3, with 9 nucleotides matching TRBD2. This CDR3 has 17 residues. Germline CDR1 and CDR2: SGDLS and YYNGEE. The J segment lost 5 bases and the V segment lost 2 bases, leaving 12 bases of the junction unmatched. The CDR3: CASSVAPGGGAGDTQYF. For the CDR3, the DNA is TGTGCCAGCAGCGTGGCCCCCGGCGGGGGGGCCGGAGATACGCAGTATTTT.

The rearrangement uses TRBV5-6 and TRBJ1-1; D is possibly TRBD1 (5 bases). Germline CDR1 reads SGHDT; CDR2 reads YYEEEE. The CDR3 has 13 residues. Between the trimmed V and J ends, which lost 1 base and 4 bases, there was a span of 8 bases. The CDR3 loop is CASSLPGPTEAFF. CDR3 nucleotides: TGTGCCAGCAGCTTGCCGGGGCCCACTGAAGCTTTCTTT.

The V call is TRBV2, the J call TRBJ2-7; D is possibly TRBD1 (5 bases). This CDR3 region has 15 residues. Trimming took 2 bases from V and 4 from J, leaving 15 bases between them. Per germline, CDR1 SNHLY and CDR2 FYNNEI. The CDR3 region is CASSEPRTGRYEQYF. CDR3 DNA sequence: TGTGCCAGCAGTGAACCTAGAACAGGACGGTACGAGCAGTACTTC.

The CDR3 protein is CASSYFPSGFYNEQFF. CDR3 bases: TGTGCCAGCAGTTACTTCCCTAGCGGTTTTTACAATGAGCAGTTCTTC. The chain links TRBV6-5 to TRBJ2-1, with 7 bases that match TRBD2. CDR1 is MNHEY and CDR2 is SVGAGI in the germline V gene. Trimming removed 1 base from V and 4 bases from J; junction bases left unmatched: 7. The CDR3 consists of 16 residues.

V usage is TRBV7-3 and J usage is TRBJ2-2, with D perhaps matching TRBD1 (6 bases). Germline V gene sequence: CDR1 SGHTA, CDR2 FQGTGA. The CDR3 is made up of 14 amino acids. Trimming cost V 3 bases and J 2 bases, with 7 bases left between them. CDR3 loop: CASSFGTNTGELFF. The CDR3 DNA is TGTGCCAGCAGCTTCGGGACAAACACCGGGGAGCTGTTTTTT.

The CDR3 region is CASSLSQTQAEAFF. The CDR3 DNA reads as TGCGCCAGCAGCCTTAGTCAGACCCAGGCAGAAGCTTTCTTT. The chain joins TRBV4-1 to TRBJ1-1, with no clear D. The CDR3 totals 14 residues. Germline V CDR1 and CDR2: MGHRA, YSYEKL. Trimming removed 4 bases from V and 8 bases from J, with 17 bases in between.

V and J are TRBV5-1 and TRBJ1-2; D is uncertain. V was shortened by 3 bases and J by 8 bases, with 14 bases between the two germline ends. Germline CDR1 is SGHRS and CDR2 is YFSETQ. The CDR3 contains 13 residues. The CDR3 reads CASSSGLVGGYTF. The CDR3 coding sequence is TGCGCCAGCAGCTCTGGACTCGTCGGAGGCTACACCTTC. Supplemented by reference TRBV5-1 and TRBJ1-2, the full variable domain reads KAGVTQTPRYLIKTRGQQVTLSCSPISGHRSVSWYQQTPGQGLQFLFEYFSETQRNKGNFPGRFSGRQFSNSRSEMNVSTLELGDSALYLCASSSGLVGGYTFGSGTRLTVV.

This chain connects TRBV30 to TRBJ2-2; tentatively, D is TRBD2 (6 bases). Germline CDR1 and CDR2: GTSNPN and SVGIG (reference sequence). Between the trimmed V and J ends, which lost 2 bases and 1 base, there was a span of 11 bases. This CDR3 spans 15 amino acids. CDR3 sequence reads: CAWSRPSENTGELFF. The CDR3 DNA reads TGTGCCTGGAGTCGGCCTAGCGAGAACACCGGGGAGCTGTTTTTT.

The chain is built from TRBV11-2 and TRBJ1-1; 8 bases line up with TRBD1. V lost 6 bases, J lost 2 bases, and 2 bases stayed unmatched. The CDR3 runs 13 residues. Per germline, CDR1 SGHAT and CDR2 FQNNGV. The chain's CDR3 is CASRGQVNTEAFF. The CDR3 DNA is TGTGCCAGCAGGGGACAGGTAAACACTGAAGCTTTCTTT. The full variable domain, rest sourced from reference TRBV11-2 and TRBJ1-1, is EAGVAQSPRYKIIEKRQSVAFWCNPISGHATLYWYQQILGQGPKLLIQFQNNGVVDDSQLPKDRFSAERLKGVDSTLKIQPAKLEDSAVYLCASRGQVNTEAFFGQGTRLTVV.

The rearrangement links TRBV7-3 to TRBJ1-1; D gene uncertain. Looked up from germline, CDR1 is SGHTA and CDR2 is FQGTGA. The CDR3 loop spans 15 amino acids. V lost 1 base and J 6 bases, leaving 15 bases between the germline ends. The CDR3 here is CASSLNLSPRAEAFF. The CDR3 DNA is TGTGCCAGCAGCTTAAATTTGAGCCCTAGGGCTGAAGCTTTCTTT.

The chain employs TRBV7-6 and TRBJ2-7; D possibly corresponds to TRBD2 (6 bases). There are 12 residues in the CDR3. V was cut by 8 bases and J by 3 bases, with 11 bases left in between. Germline CDR1 and CDR2: SGHVS and FNYEAQ. CDR3 bases: TGTGCCAGCTCCGGGGGAGGCTACGAGCAGTACTTC. This translates into CASSGGGYEQYF.

The rearrangement uses TRBV7-9 and TRBJ2-7; TRBD1 is a possible D gene (6 bases). The V and J ends lost 7 bases and 2 bases respectively, with 21 bases between them. Germline assignment: CDR1 SEHNR and CDR2 FQNEAQ (reference sequence). The CDR3 extends over 16 amino acids. Written as DNA, the CDR3 is TGTGCCAGCAACTACTGGGGGACATCCTACCCCTACGAGCAGTACTTC. This codes for CASNYWGTSYPYEQYF.

Here the CDR3 reads CASSRTGLAGGNTGELFF. The CDR3 DNA reads as TGTGCCAGCAGCCGAACAGGACTAGCGGGGGGAAACACCGGGGAGCTGTTTTTT. This chain uses TRBV4-2 with TRBJ2-2, with TRBD2 identical over 14 bases. V gave up 4 bases and J gave up 2 bases; unmatched junction bases: 6. The CDR3 has 18 amino acids. Germline CDR1 and CDR2: LGHNA and YNFKEQ.

This chain joins TRBV7-2 and TRBJ1-2; possible D gene TRBD1, 5 bases. Trimming stripped 5 bases from V and 7 bases from J, with 14 bases between. Germline V gene lookup returns CDR1 SGHTA and CDR2 FQGNSA. The CDR3 is made up of 13 amino acids. The CDR3 DNA sequence: TGTGCCAGCAGCCAAGGGACCGCGGTTGGCTACACCTTC. As protein: CASSQGTAVGYTF.

The chain employs TRBV14 and TRBJ2-5; D call uncertain. The V and J ends lost 1 base and 2 bases respectively, with 14 bases between them. Germline V gene sequence: CDR1 SGHDN, CDR2 FVKESK. This CDR3 region has 16 residues. The chain's CDR3 is CASSQGLMSTQETQYF. CDR3 DNA sequence: TGTGCCAGCAGCCAAGGGCTCATGAGCACTCAAGAGACCCAGTACTTC.

This clone has a handful of counts. DNA for the CDR3: TGCGCCAGCAGCTCCGGGACAGGGCCCGGGGAGCTGTTTTTT. It is translated as CASSSGTGPGELFF. The chain recombines TRBV5-1 with TRBJ2-2; 9 bases align to TRBD1. CDR3 size: 14 residues. V dropped 3 bases and J dropped 6; count of bases not matched to a gene: 3. CDR1 and CDR2 from the germline V gene are SGHRS and YFSETQ.

The V call is TRBV7-9, the J call TRBJ2-5; the D is unclear. This CDR3 spans 13 amino acids. Germline CDR1 is SEHNR and CDR2 is FQNEAQ (reference sequence). Trimming took off 5 bases at V and 4 bases at J, with 11 bases between the two ends. The CDR3 reads CASSARTSETQYF. The CDR3 DNA reads TGTGCCAGCAGCGCTAGAACGTCAGAGACCCAGTACTTC.

Here the CDR3 DNA reads TGTGCCAGCAGGCGACCTGGATTGATCGGCTACACCTTC. Residues: CASRRPGLIGYTF. The V and J genes are TRBV6-1 and TRBJ1-2; no definite D call. The CDR3 is 13 residues long. The V and J ends lost 6 bases and 8 bases respectively, with 16 bases between them. The germline V gene has CDR1 MNHNS and CDR2 SASEGT.

V gene TRBV6-5 combines with J gene TRBJ2-3, with 12 bases aligning to TRBD2. The CDR3 length is 15 residues. Per the germline V gene, CDR1 is MNHEY and CDR2 is SVGAGI. Trimming at V came to 2 bases and at J to 6 bases, leaving 3 bases not matched to a gene. This chain's CDR3 is CASSYTTSGSDTQYF. CDR3 nucleotides: TGTGCCAGCAGTTACACGACTAGCGGGAGTGATACGCAGTATTTT.

The genes are TRBV7-8 and TRBJ1-6, with 7 bases matching TRBD1. Germline trimming cut 1 base from V and 7 bases from J; bases unmatched to any gene: 4. The CDR3 runs 15 residues. The V gene's germline CDR1 is SGHVS and CDR2 FQNEAQ. The CDR3 region is CASSLVGGGNSPLHF. The CDR3 DNA reads TGTGCCAGCAGCTTAGTGGGAGGGGGCAATTCACCCCTCCACTTT.